The rows below give T cell receptor beta chains drawn from one sample of a study of blood T cell repertoires in COVID-19. Assay: immunoSEQ multiplex PCR; the TCRdb copy retains only in-frame clones and omits some. The sample yields about 45,000 clones, roughly 87% seen once. Specimen: peripheral blood. These receptors were collected from an elderly woman with active COVID-19. CDR3s include the opening cysteine and the closing phenylalanine or tryptophan. D genes are given only for firm matches. Not every row has a clone size; where given, it reads once, few, many or a size class.

v_call	clone_size	d_call	j_call	cdr3_aa	cdr3_nt
TRBV6-5	once	-	TRBJ1-1	CASKGNRALNTEAFF	TGTGCCAGCAAAGGGAACAGGGCTTTGAACACTGAAGCTTTCTTT
TRBV19	few	TRBD1	TRBJ1-1	CASSTGGWTEAFF	TGTGCCAGTAGTACAGGGGGTTGGACTGAAGCTTTCTTT
TRBV4-3	-	-	TRBJ1-1	CASSQGVRGAGRAGTEAFF	TGCGCCAGCAGCCAAGGAGTAAGGGGAGCGGGCAGGGCGGGCACTGAAGCTTTCTTT
TRBV11-2	-	TRBD1	TRBJ1-1	CASSLATGVNTEAFF	TGTGCCAGCAGCTTGGCGACAGGGGTAAACACTGAAGCTTTCTTT
TRBV6-5	-	-	TRBJ1-5	CASRTTGLNQPQHF	TGTGCCAGCAGAACTACAGGATTGAATCAGCCCCAGCATTTT
TRBV5-6	-	-	TRBJ2-3	CASSWKGASTDTQYF	TGTGCCAGCAGTTGGAAAGGGGCTAGCACAGATACGCAGTATTTT
TRBV6-5	-	-	TRBJ1-1	CASSRTPKFEAFF	TGTGCCAGCAGTCGAACACCGAAGTTTGAAGCTTTCTTT
TRBV19	once	-	TRBJ1-5	CASLPRGRTNSNQPQHF	TGTGCCAGCCTCCCGCGGGGCAGGACAAATAGCAATCAGCCCCAGCATTTT
TRBV7-2	-	-	TRBJ2-6	CASSMTGSGANVLTF	TGTGCCAGCAGCATGACAGGCTCTGGGGCCAACGTCCTGACTTTC
TRBV5-4	-	-	TRBJ2-5	CASSLDPDQETQYF	TGTGCCAGCAGCTTGGACCCGGACCAAGAGACCCAGTACTTC
TRBV5-6	-	TRBD2	TRBJ2-1	CASSFSSGESYNEQFF	TGTGCCAGCAGCTTTTCTAGCGGGGAATCCTACAATGAGCAGTTCTTC
TRBV27	few	-	TRBJ1-5	CASSPWTGVGLNQPQHF	TGTGCCAGCAGTCCGTGGACGGGGGTGGGTCTCAATCAGCCCCAGCATTTT
TRBV30	-	-	TRBJ1-1	CAWSVGGPGAPEAFF	TGTGCCTGGAGTGTGGGGGGGCCGGGAGCGCCTGAAGCTTTCTTT
TRBV28	-	TRBD1	TRBJ1-5	CASRKWGQGYNQPQHF	TGTGCCAGCAGGAAATGGGGACAGGGATACAATCAGCCCCAGCATTTT
TRBV7-2	-	-	TRBJ1-1	CASSVWTARKGTEAFF	TGTGCCAGCAGCGTTTGGACAGCACGGAAAGGCACTGAAGCTTTCTTT